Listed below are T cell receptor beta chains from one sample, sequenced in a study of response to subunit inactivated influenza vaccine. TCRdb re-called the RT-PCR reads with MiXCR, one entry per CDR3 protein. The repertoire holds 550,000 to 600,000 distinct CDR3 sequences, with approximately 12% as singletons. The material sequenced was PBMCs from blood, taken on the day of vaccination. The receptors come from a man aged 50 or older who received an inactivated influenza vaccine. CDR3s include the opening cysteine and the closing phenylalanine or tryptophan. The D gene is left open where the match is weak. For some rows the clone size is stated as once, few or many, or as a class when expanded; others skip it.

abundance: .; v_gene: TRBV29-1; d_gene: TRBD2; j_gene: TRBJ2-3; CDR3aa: CSERGLAGRGDTQYF; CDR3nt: TGCAGCGAACGGGGACTAGCGGGGCGGGGAGATACGCAGTATTTT
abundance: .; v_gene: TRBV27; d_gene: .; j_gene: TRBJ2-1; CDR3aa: CASSLSATATPGEQFF; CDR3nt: TGTGCCAGCAGTTTATCGGCGACAGCGACCCCCGGTGAGCAGTTCTTC
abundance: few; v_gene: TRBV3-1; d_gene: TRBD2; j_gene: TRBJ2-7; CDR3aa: CASSRRLAGGPSSYEQYF; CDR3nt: TGTGCCAGCAGCCGCCGACTAGCGGGAGGGCCTAGCTCCTACGAGCAGTACTTC
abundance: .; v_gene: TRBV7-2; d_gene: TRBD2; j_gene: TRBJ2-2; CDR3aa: CASSPRLAGSTGELFF; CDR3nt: TGTGCCAGCAGCCCCAGACTAGCGGGCAGCACCGGGGAGCTGTTTTTT
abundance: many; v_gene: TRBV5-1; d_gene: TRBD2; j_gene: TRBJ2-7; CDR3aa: CASSYGAGRNYEQYF; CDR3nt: TGCGCCAGCAGCTATGGAGCGGGACGGAACTACGAGCAGTACTTC
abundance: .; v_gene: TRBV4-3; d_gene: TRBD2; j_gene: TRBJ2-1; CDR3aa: CASSPTGLANEQFF; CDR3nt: TGCGCCAGCAGCCCCACAGGACTAGCTAATGAGCAGTTCTTC
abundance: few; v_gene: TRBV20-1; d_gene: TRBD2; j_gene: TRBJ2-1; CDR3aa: CSARKLAGGFNEQFF; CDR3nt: TGCAGTGCTCGTAAACTAGCGGGGGGGTTTAATGAGCAGTTCTTC
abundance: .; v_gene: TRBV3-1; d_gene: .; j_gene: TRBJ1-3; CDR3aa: CASSRAGTSRRSSGNTIYF; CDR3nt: TGTGCCAGCAGCCGCGCTGGGACATCCAGGCGGAGCTCTGGAAACACCATATATTTT
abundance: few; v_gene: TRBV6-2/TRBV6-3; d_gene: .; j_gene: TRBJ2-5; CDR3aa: CASTRQVRETQYF; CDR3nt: TGTGCCAGCACCCGCCAAGTGAGGGAGACCCAGTACTTC
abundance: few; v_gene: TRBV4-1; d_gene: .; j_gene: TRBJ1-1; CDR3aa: CASSPSKGYAAFF; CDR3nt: TGCGCCAGCAGCCCCTCCAAGGGGTACGCAGCTTTCTTT
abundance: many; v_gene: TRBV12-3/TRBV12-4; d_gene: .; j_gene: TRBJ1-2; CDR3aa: CASSSPPANYGYTF; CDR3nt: TGTGCCAGCAGTTCCCCACCCGCTAACTATGGCTACACCTTC
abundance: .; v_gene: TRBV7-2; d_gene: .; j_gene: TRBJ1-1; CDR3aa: CASSLASGANTEAFF; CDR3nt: TGTGCCAGCAGCTTAGCTTCAGGGGCCAACACTGAAGCTTTCTTT
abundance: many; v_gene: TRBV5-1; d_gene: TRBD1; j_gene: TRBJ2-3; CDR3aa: CASSLGDRSTDTQYF; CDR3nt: TGCGCCAGCAGCTTGGGGGACAGGAGCACAGATACGCAGTATTTT
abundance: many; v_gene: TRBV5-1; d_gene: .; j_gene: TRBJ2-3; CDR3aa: CASSLSRRSGTDTQYF; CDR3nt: TGCGCCAGCAGCTTAAGTAGGCGGTCTGGCACAGATACGCAGTATTTT
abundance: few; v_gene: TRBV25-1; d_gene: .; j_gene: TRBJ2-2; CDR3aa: CASSGLMTGELFF; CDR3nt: TGTGCCAGCAGTGGCCTAATGACCGGGGAGCTGTTTTTT
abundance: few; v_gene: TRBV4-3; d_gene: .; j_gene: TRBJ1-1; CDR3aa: CASSPSATVNTEAFF; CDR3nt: TGCGCCAGCAGCCCCTCAGCCACGGTGAACACTGAAGCTTTCTTT
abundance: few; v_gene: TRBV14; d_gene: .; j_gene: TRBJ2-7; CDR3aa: CASSQNKFYEQYF; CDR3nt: TGTGCCAGCAGCCAAAACAAGTTCTACGAGCAGTACTTC
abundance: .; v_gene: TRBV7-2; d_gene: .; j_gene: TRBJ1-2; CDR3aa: CASSVSAAGYTF; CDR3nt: TGTGCCAGCAGCGTGAGTGCGGCGGGCTACACCTTC
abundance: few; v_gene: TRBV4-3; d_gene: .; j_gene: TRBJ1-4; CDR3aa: CASSQSTGEKEKLFF; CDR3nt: TGCGCCAGCAGCCAGTCGACGGGGGAGAAAGAAAAACTGTTTTTT
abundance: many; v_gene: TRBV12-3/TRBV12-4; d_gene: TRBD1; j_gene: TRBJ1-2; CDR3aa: CASRGQGDGYTF; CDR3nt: TGTGCCAGCAGGGGACAGGGAGACGGCTACACCTTC
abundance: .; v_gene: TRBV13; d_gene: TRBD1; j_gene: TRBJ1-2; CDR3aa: CASSLEMRQGGSYGYTF; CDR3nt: TGTGCCAGCAGCTTAGAGATGCGACAGGGTGGGAGCTATGGCTACACCTTC
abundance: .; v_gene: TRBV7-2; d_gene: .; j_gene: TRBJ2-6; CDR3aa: CASSLSLAGANVLTF; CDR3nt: TGTGCCAGCAGCTTAAGCCTCGCTGGGGCCAACGTCCTGACTTTC
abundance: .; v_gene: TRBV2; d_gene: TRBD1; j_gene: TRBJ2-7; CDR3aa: CASSADRGPEQYF; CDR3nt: TGTGCCAGCAGTGCGGACAGGGGTCCCGAGCAGTACTTC
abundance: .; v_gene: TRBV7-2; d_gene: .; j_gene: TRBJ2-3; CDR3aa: CASSRASGSSDTQYF; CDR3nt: TGTGCCAGCAGCCGCGCTTCAGGATCTTCAGATACGCAGTATTTT
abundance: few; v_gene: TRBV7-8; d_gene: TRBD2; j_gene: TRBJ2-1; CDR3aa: CASSLLPGLAGVGEQFF; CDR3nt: TGTGCCAGCAGCTTACTCCCGGGACTAGCGGGAGTCGGTGAGCAGTTCTTC
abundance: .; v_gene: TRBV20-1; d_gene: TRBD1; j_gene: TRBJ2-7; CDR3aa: CSAENRDRGLEQYF; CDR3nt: TGCAGTGCGGAAAACCGGGACAGGGGGCTCGAGCAGTACTTC
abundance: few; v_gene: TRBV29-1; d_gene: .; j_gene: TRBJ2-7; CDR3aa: CSVESGSFEQYF; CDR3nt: TGCAGCGTTGAATCAGGGAGTTTCGAGCAGTACTTC
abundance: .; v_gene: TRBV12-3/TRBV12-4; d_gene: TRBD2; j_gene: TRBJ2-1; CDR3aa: CASSPSGSWGEQFF; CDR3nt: TGTGCCAGCAGTCCCAGCGGGAGTTGGGGTGAGCAGTTCTTC
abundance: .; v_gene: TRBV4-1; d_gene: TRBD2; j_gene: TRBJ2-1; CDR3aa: CASSQATGTTNEQFF; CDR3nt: TGCGCCAGCAGCCAAGCCACCGGGACTACTAATGAGCAGTTCTTC
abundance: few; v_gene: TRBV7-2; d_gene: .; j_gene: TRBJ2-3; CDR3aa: CASSLAGSVATDTQYF; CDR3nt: TGTGCCAGCAGCTTAGCGGGGTCAGTTGCCACAGATACGCAGTATTTT
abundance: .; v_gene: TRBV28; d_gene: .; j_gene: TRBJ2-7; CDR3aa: CASKGGLSYEQYF; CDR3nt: TGTGCCAGCAAGGGGGGGCTCTCCTACGAGCAGTACTTC
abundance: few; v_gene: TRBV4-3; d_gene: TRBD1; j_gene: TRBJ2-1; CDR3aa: CASSLRTGGVTSIEQFF; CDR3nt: TGCGCCAGCAGCCTCAGGACAGGGGGTGTCACTTCAATTGAGCAGTTCTTC
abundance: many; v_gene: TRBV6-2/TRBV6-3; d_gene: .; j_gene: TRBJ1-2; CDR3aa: CASTRSQGLPYGYTF; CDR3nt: TGTGCCAGCACCCGCTCCCAGGGCCTACCCTATGGCTACACCTTC
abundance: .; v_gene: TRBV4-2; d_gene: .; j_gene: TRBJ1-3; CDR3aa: CASSQEGRYGGNTIYF; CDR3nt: TGTGCCAGCAGCCAAGAGGGGAGGTACGGTGGAAACACCATATATTTT
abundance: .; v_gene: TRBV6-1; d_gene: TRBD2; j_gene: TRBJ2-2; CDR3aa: CASRRLAGAPSLYAGELFF; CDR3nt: TGTGCCAGCCGCCGACTAGCGGGGGCGCCGAGTCTCTACGCCGGGGAGCTGTTTTTT
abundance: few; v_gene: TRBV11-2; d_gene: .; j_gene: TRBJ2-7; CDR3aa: CASSEGFGYSYEQYF; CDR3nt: TGTGCCAGCAGCGAGGGGTTCGGTTACTCCTACGAGCAGTACTTC
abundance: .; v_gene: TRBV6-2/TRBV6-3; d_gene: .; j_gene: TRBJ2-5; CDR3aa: CASSYREDVQALETQNF; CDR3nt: TGTGCCAGCAGTTACCGCGAGGATGTGCAGGCCTTGGAGACCCAGAACTTC
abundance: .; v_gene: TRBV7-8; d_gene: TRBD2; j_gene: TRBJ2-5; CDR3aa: CASSLVRAGGRETQYF; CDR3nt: TGTGCCAGCAGCTTAGTCCGAGCGGGGGGGCGAGAGACCCAGTACTTC
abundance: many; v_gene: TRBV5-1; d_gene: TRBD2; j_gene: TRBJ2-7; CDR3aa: CASSVGTSRAYEQYF; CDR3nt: TGCGCCAGCAGCGTAGGGACTAGCCGAGCCTACGAGCAGTACTTC
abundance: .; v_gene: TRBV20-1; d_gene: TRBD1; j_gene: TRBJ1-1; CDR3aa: CSVLGGQGNTEAFF; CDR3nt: TGCAGTGTCCTGGGTGGACAGGGGAACACTGAAGCTTTCTTT
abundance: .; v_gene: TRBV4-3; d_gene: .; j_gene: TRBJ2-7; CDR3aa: CASSPRWAGGYEQYF; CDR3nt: TGCGCCAGCAGCCCGCGTTGGGCAGGTGGGTACGAGCAGTACTTC
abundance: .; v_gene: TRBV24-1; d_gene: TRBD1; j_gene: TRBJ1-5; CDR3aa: CATSDPGTAQSGPQHF; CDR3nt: TGTGCCACCAGTGATCCCGGGACAGCTCAATCAGGGCCCCAGCATTTT
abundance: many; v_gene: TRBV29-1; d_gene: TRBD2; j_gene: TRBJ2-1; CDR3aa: CSASGRAYNEQFF; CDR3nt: TGCAGCGCCAGCGGGAGGGCCTACAATGAGCAGTTCTTC
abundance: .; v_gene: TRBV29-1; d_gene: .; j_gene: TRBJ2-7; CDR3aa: CSVEVQGHYEQYF; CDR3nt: TGCAGCGTTGAAGTACAGGGCCACTACGAGCAGTACTTC
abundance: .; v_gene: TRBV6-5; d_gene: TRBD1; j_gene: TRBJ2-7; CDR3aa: CASSYSAPGTGPYEQYF; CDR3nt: TGTGCCAGCAGTTACTCGGCACCCGGGACAGGTCCCTACGAGCAGTACTTC
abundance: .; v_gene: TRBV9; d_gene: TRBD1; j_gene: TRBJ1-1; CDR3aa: CASSVAGTGGTEAFF; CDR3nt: TGTGCCAGCAGCGTAGCTGGGACAGGGGGCACTGAAGCTTTCTTT
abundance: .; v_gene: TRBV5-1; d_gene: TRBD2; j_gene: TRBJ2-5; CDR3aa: CASRMSGALAGQETQYF; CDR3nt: TGCGCCAGCAGAATGTCCGGCGCTCTAGCGGGCCAAGAGACCCAGTACTTC
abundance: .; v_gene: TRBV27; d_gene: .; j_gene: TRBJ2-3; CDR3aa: CASSSYYTFTDTQYF; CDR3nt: TGTGCCAGCAGTTCCTATTATACATTCACAGATACGCAGTATTTT
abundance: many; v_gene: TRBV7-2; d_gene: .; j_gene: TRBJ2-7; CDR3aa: CASSSGSNYEQYF; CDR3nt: TGTGCCAGCAGCTCAGGTTCAAACTACGAGCAGTACTTC
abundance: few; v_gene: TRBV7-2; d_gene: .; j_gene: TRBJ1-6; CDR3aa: CASSLSSPLHF; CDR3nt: TGTGCCAGCAGCTTGTCTTCACCCCTCCACTTT
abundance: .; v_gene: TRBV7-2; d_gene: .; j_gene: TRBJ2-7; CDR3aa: CASSSGIPYEQYF; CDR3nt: TGTGCCAGCAGCTCCGGGATCCCCTACGAGCAGTACTTC
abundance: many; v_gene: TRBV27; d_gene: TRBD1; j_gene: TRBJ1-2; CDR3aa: CASSFRGQGATNYGYTF; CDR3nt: TGTGCCAGCAGTTTCCGGGGGCAGGGGGCTACTAACTATGGCTACACCTTC
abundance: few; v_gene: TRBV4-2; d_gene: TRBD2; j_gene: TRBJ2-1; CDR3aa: CASSQDLRAGGWGNEQFF; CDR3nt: TGTGCCAGCAGCCAAGATTTGAGAGCGGGAGGGTGGGGAAATGAGCAGTTCTTC
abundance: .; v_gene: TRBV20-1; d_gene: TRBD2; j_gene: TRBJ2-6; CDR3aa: CSARYSRTRASGANVLTF; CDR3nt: TGCAGTGCTAGATATAGCCGGACTAGGGCCTCTGGGGCCAACGTCCTGACTTTC
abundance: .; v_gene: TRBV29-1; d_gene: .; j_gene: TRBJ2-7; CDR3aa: CSAGTSLGHEQYF; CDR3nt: TGCAGCGCCGGGACCTCTCTGGGCCACGAGCAGTACTTC